The 19 T cell receptor beta chains listed next were all sequenced from one sample in a study of blood T cell repertoires in COVID-19. Sequencing was performed with immunoSEQ multiplex PCR; in TCRdb, only in-frame clones are kept and a portion is missing. The sample has approximately 150,000 clones, approximately 80% seen once. Sequences were obtained from peripheral blood. These receptors were taken from a woman aged 45-65 years with acute or convalescent COVID-19.

The chain carries TRBV6-5 and TRBJ1-4; a weak D match, TRBD1 (5 bases). Looked up from germline, CDR1 is MNHEY and CDR2 is SVGAGI. V dropped 8 bases and J dropped 6 bases, with 10 bases sitting between them. The CDR3 has 12 residues. CDR3 bases: TGTGCCAGCTGGGGGGTAGATGAAAAACTGTTTTTT. Translated, it gives CASWGVDEKLFF.

The CDR3 region has the DNA TGTGCCAGCAGCCCAAACCACAGGGGAAGCACAGATACGCAGTATTTT. This sequence encodes CASSPNHRGSTDTQYF. This chain joins TRBV7-3 and TRBJ2-3; TRBD1 matches 7 bases. With 5 bases clipped from V and 0 bases from J, the junction kept 8 bases outside the gene matches. There are 16 residues in the CDR3. Germline CDR1 and CDR2: SGHTA and FQGTGA.

This clone has just a few counts. V and J are TRBV7-2 and TRBJ2-5, with a weak D call TRBD1 (5 bases). The CDR3 is 13 amino acids. Germline CDR1 reads SGHTA; CDR2 reads FQGNSA. Trimming shortened V by 3 bases and J by 4 bases, and 9 bases separated the two germline ends. The CDR3 DNA is TGTGCCAGCAGCTTGCAGGGTCGAGAGACCCAGTACTTC. It is translated as CASSLQGRETQYF.

This rearrangement joins TRBV9 to TRBJ2-2, with 9 positions matching TRBD1. Germline trimming cut 4 bases from V and 2 bases from J; bases unmatched to any gene: 6. Per the germline V gene, CDR1 is SGDLS and CDR2 is YYNGEE. This CDR3 contains 16 residues. The CDR3 loop is CASSPRQGVNTGELFF. In nucleotides, the CDR3 is TGTGCCAGCAGCCCGAGACAGGGGGTAAACACCGGGGAGCTGTTTTTT. The full variable domain, its missing parts supplied by reference TRBV9 and TRBJ2-2, is DSGVTQTPKHLITATGQRVTLRCSPRSGDLSVYWYQQSLDQGLQFLIQYYNGEERAKGNILERFSAQQFPDLHSELNLSSLELGDSALYFCASSPRQGVNTGELFFGEGSRLTVL.

The J gene is TRBJ1-5, the V gene TRBV7-9, with TRBD1 identical over 7 bases. V gave up 3 bases and J gave up 0 bases; unmatched junction bases: 5. This CDR3 comprises 16 residues. Per germline, CDR1 SEHNR and CDR2 FQNEAQ (reference sequence). Here the CDR3 DNA reads TGTGCCAGCAGCTTTGAAGGGACAGCTAGCAATCAGCCCCAGCATTTT. Translated: CASSFEGTASNQPQHF. Full variable domain (missing parts from reference TRBV7-9 and TRBJ1-5): DTGVSQNPRHKITKRGQNVTFRCDPISEHNRLYWYRQTLGQGPEFLTYFQNEAQLEKSRLLSDRFSAERPKGSFSTLEIQRTEQGDSAMYLCASSFEGTASNQPQHFGDGTRLSIL.

This chain joins TRBV12-3 or TRBV12-4 and TRBJ1-5; 7 positions match TRBD1. The CDR3 is made up of 13 amino acids. J lost 3 bases, V lost 7 bases, and 3 bases had no gene match. DNA for the CDR3: TGTGCCAGCAAAGACAGGGCCAATCAGCCCCAGCATTTT. Encoded protein: CASKDRANQPQHF.

The V call is TRBV6-2 or TRBV6-3, the J call TRBJ2-7, with 12 bases lining up with TRBD2. The CDR3 is 16 amino acids. Per the germline V gene, CDR1 is MNHEY and CDR2 is SVGEGT. Unmatched junction bases numbered 7, after V lost 0 bases and J lost 7 bases. CDR3 nucleotide sequence: TGTGCCAGCAGTTACTCATCTAGCGGGGGGGAATGGGAGCAGTACTTC. The encoded protein is CASSYSSSGGEWEQYF.

This rearrangement joins TRBV10-3 to TRBJ1-1; the D gene is possibly TRBD1 (6 bases). The CDR3 length is 13 residues. V dropped 5 bases and J dropped 10 bases, with 17 bases sitting between them. The germline CDR1 and CDR2 sequences are ENHRY and SYGVKD. CDR3 loop: CAISTPTSGAAFF. The CDR3 DNA is TGTGCCATCAGTACGCCGACCTCAGGGGCAGCTTTCTTT.

The chain is built from TRBV19 and TRBJ2-3; D is ambiguous. This CDR3 comprises 15 residues. The V end was cut by 8 bases, the J end by 0 bases, with 15 bases between. Germline-derived CDR1 and CDR2 are LNHDA and SQIVND (reference sequence). DNA of the CDR3: TGTGCCAGTGCCCCGGCGGATTCTAGCACAGATACGCAGTATTTT. The encoded protein is CASAPADSSTDTQYF.

The V call is TRBV4-1, the J call TRBJ2-1, with 7 bases aligning to TRBD2. Germline V gene data show CDR1 as MGHRA and CDR2 as YSYEKL. The CDR3 runs 14 residues. V shed 4 bases and J 5 bases; nucleotides not matched to a gene: 5. Written as DNA, the CDR3 is TGCGCCAGCAGCCGGACGCTAGCGGACAATGAGCAGTTCTTC. Protein sequence: CASSRTLADNEQFF.

The V gene is TRBV19, the J gene TRBJ1-1, with a weak D call TRBD1 (5 bases). Germline V lookup: CDR1 LNHDA, CDR2 SQIVND (reference sequence). CDR3 length equals 13 residues. With 9 bases removed from V and 0 bases from J, the gap between germline ends came to 11 bases. The CDR3 here is CASLDSVNTEAFF. The CDR3 coding sequence is TGTGCCAGCTTAGACAGTGTGAACACTGAAGCTTTCTTT.

The chain links TRBV27 to TRBJ1-2, with TRBD1 matching 9 bases. The V gene's germline CDR1 is MNHEY and CDR2 SMNVEV (reference sequence). CDR3 length equals 14 residues. With V trimmed by 3 bases and J by 5 bases, 4 bases remained unmatched. CDR3 sequence reads: CASSLMDRGYGYTF. Written as DNA, the CDR3 is TGTGCCAGCAGTTTGATGGACAGGGGATATGGCTACACCTTC.

The J gene is TRBJ1-3, the V gene TRBV2, with TRBD1 matching over 9 bases. Germline loops: CDR1 SNHLY, CDR2 FYNNEI. The CDR3 covers 14 residues. V was clipped by 8 bases and J by 6 bases; unmatched bases: 8. This CDR3 reads CASHPGQGINTIYF. DNA for the CDR3: TGTGCCAGCCATCCGGGACAGGGTATAAACACCATATATTTT.

The V gene is TRBV3-1 (or the pseudogene TRBV3-2), the J gene TRBJ2-7, with 9 bases aligning to TRBD1. This CDR3 has 15 amino acids. Germline loops: CDR1 LGHDT, CDR2 YNNKEL (reference sequence). With 1 base clipped from V and 3 bases from J, the junction kept 4 bases outside the gene matches. The DNA for the CDR3 is TGTGCCAGCAGCCAAGCGTGGACAGGGGACTACGAGCAGTACTTC. Translated: CASSQAWTGDYEQYF.

V usage is TRBV28 and J usage is TRBJ1-1, with TRBD1 matching over 7 bases. The CDR3 extends over 15 amino acids. The J segment lost 6 bases and the V segment lost 6 bases, leaving 13 bases of the junction unmatched. Per the germline V gene, CDR1 is MDHEN and CDR2 is SYDVKM. The CDR3 here is CASRPRQGGVAEAFF. The DNA for the CDR3 is TGTGCCAGCAGACCCCGACAAGGGGGCGTCGCTGAAGCTTTCTTT.

The chain links TRBV10-3 to TRBJ1-1; the match to TRBD1 covers 12 bases. The length of the CDR3 is 17 residues. V dropped 4 bases and J dropped 3; count of bases not matched to a gene: 9. The germline gives CDR1 ENHRY, CDR2 SYGVKD. CDR3 sequence reads: CAISGQGTGGFDTEAFF. CDR3 coding DNA: TGTGCCATCAGTGGGCAGGGGACAGGGGGCTTTGACACTGAAGCTTTCTTT.

The genes are TRBV19 and TRBJ2-3; 9 nucleotides align to TRBD1. J lost 1 base, V lost 5 bases, and 4 bases had no gene match. Germline loops: CDR1 LNHDA, CDR2 SQIVND (reference sequence). The CDR3 loop spans 15 amino acids. The chain's CDR3 is CASSDGQGRTDTQYF. CDR3 coding DNA: TGTGCCAGTAGTGACGGACAGGGGCGCACAGATACGCAGTATTTT.

The chain has TRBV19 and TRBJ1-1, with a weak D call TRBD1 (6 bases). Germline V gene lookup returns CDR1 LNHDA and CDR2 SQIVND (reference sequence). The CDR3 runs 14 residues. V lost 9 bases to trimming and J lost 1 base, with 15 bases between them. CDR3 loop: CASGFGQPNTEAFF. The CDR3 bases are TGTGCCAGCGGGTTTGGACAGCCGAACACTGAAGCTTTCTTT.

This chain joins TRBV21-1 and TRBJ1-3; TRBD1, as called in the table, went unchecked against the DNA. TRBV21-1 is assigned pseudogene status. The CDR3 length is 17 residues. The DNA of the CDR3 is TGTGCCAGCAGCAAACCCTCTCAGACAGACTCTGGAAACACCATATATTTT. Translated: CASSKPSQTDSGNTIYF.